These 5 T cell receptor beta chains originate from one sample sequenced in a study of CD4 T cell repertoires in COVID-19. The repertoire was sequenced with immunoSEQ multiplex PCR; TCRdb's copy has only in-frame clones and lacks some. In the table there are about 75,000 clones, about 83% of which are singletons. The sample in question was CD4+ T cells from peripheral blood, obtained after recovery from COVID-19. These receptors all come from a human donor who had COVID-19.

The chain links TRBV27 to TRBJ1-1; the D is unclear. The CDR3 covers 14 residues. Trimming took 7 bases from V and 3 from J, leaving 15 bases between them. Germline loops: CDR1 MNHEY, CDR2 SMNVEV (reference sequence). The CDR3 spells CASNGVNRYTEAFF. The CDR3 DNA sequence: TGTGCCAGCAACGGGGTGAACAGATACACTGAAGCTTTCTTT.

V and J are TRBV6-5 and TRBJ2-7; D gene uncertain. Deletions cut 4 bases from V and 4 bases from J, with 20 bases between. The length of the CDR3 is 16 residues. CDR1 MNHEY and CDR2 SVGAGI come from the germline V gene. CDR3 protein: CASSSLDPRSGYEQYF. CDR3 coding DNA: TGTGCCAGCAGTTCCCTCGACCCCCGGTCCGGGTACGAGCAGTACTTC.

V gene TRBV7-2 combines with J gene TRBJ2-3, with a possible D match to TRBD2 (5 bases). V lost 6 bases to trimming and J lost 2 bases, with 9 bases between them. Germline values: CDR1 SGHTA, CDR2 FQGNSA. CDR3 length: 13 amino acids. In DNA, the CDR3 is TGTGCCAGCAGTATCGGGGTCACAGATACGCAGTATTTT. It is translated as CASSIGVTDTQYF.

The DNA of the CDR3 is TGCGCCAGCAGTGAGTCGAATAGGGCTGAAGCTTTCTTT. Translation: CASSESNRAEAFF. The J gene is TRBJ1-1, the V gene TRBV10-1, with D hard to call. The germline V gene has CDR1 WNHNN and CDR2 SYGVQD (reference sequence). The CDR3 runs to 13 residues. V gave up 0 bases and J gave up 6 bases, with 8 bases separating them.

This clone has just a few counts. The V call is TRBV6-4, the J call TRBJ1-2; D is undetermined. V was pared by 7 bases and J by 7 bases, with 22 bases between. Germline lookup yields CDR1 MRHNA and CDR2 SNTAGT. CDR3 length: 15 amino acids. CDR3 sequence reads: CASTRESGTRGGYTF. The DNA for the CDR3 is TGTGCCAGCACTAGGGAATCGGGAACTCGGGGTGGCTACACCTTC.